One sample yielded the 17 T cell receptor beta chains listed below, sequenced in a study of a mutant IDH1 vaccine in newly diagnosed glioma. No antigen has been identified for these receptors. The time point was: week 5, during vaccination. In the vaccine, a single dose held 300 ug of the mutant IDH1 20-mer peptide, along with topical imiquimod. Some clones are missing from TCRdb's copy, which holds only in-frame ones; the method was immunoSEQ multiplex PCR. The sample lists nearly 35,000 clones; about four fifths were seen once. This material consisted of PBMCs, taken from a glioma patient whose treatment included an IDH1 peptide vaccine. The source is a man younger than 45 with glioma.

This clone has just a few counts. This rearrangement joins TRBV28 to TRBJ2-7, with TRBD1 matching over 12 bases. The V segment lost 6 bases and the J segment 3 bases; nucleotides outside the gene matches: 3. Germline V lookup: CDR1 MDHEN, CDR2 SYDVKM. The CDR3 consists of 14 residues. The CDR3: CASRGTGGFYEQYF. The CDR3 nucleotides read TGTGCCAGCAGAGGGACAGGGGGCTTCTACGAGCAGTACTTC.

This chain uses TRBV9 with TRBJ2-1; D possibly corresponds to TRBD1 (6 bases). With 4 bases removed from V and 10 bases from J, the gap between germline ends came to 18 bases. Germline V gives CDR1 SGDLS, CDR2 YYNGEE. The CDR3 loop spans 14 amino acids. The CDR3, as DNA: TGTGCCAGCAGCACCAGACGACAGGTTGGAGAGCAGTTCTTC. This codes for CASSTRRQVGEQFF. Supplemented by reference TRBV9 and TRBJ2-1, the full variable domain reads DSGVTQTPKHLITATGQRVTLRCSPRSGDLSVYWYQQSLDQGLQFLIQYYNGEERAKGNILERFSAQQFPDLHSELNLSSLELGDSALYFCASSTRRQVGEQFFGPGTRLTVL.

The CDR3 region has the DNA TGCGCCAGCAGCCCCGGCCCGATGGGACACGGCGGGGACACTGAAGCTTTCTTT. It is translated as CASSPGPMGHGGDTEAFF. The V and J genes are TRBV4-1 and TRBJ1-1; D may be TRBD1 (6 bases). Germline CDR1 reads MGHRA; CDR2 reads YSYEKL. Between the trimmed V and J ends, which lost 4 bases and 3 bases, there was a span of 24 bases. There are 18 residues in the CDR3.

The rearrangement joins TRBV10-3 to TRBJ2-1; D remains unclear. Trimming removed 6 bases at V and 8 bases at J, with 17 bases between. The germline V gene encodes CDR1 ENHRY and CDR2 SYGVKD. The CDR3 extends over 14 amino acids. This CDR3 is CAIRWRPQGDEQFF. In DNA form, the CDR3 reads TGTGCCATCAGATGGAGACCTCAAGGCGATGAGCAGTTCTTC.

This chain's CDR3 is CASSLYRSQPQHF. For the CDR3, the DNA is TGTGCCAGCAGTTTATATAGGTCACAGCCCCAGCATTTT. V gene TRBV27 combines with J gene TRBJ1-5; no reliable D call. Germline CDR1 is MNHEY and CDR2 is SMNVEV (reference sequence). The CDR3 covers 13 residues. Trimming removed 1 base at V and 7 bases at J, with 8 bases between.

V and J are TRBV5-4 and TRBJ2-3; 14 positions match TRBD2. The CDR3 is 18 amino acids. The ends lost 3 bases at V and 1 base at J; junction bases unmatched: 7. Per germline, CDR1 SGHNT and CDR2 YYREEE (reference sequence). CDR3 sequence (DNA): TGTGCCAGCAGCTCGACTAGCGGGAGGGCCGGGCGCACAGATACGCAGTATTTT. It encodes CASSSTSGRAGRTDTQYF. The whole variable domain, filled in from reference TRBV5-4 and TRBJ2-3, reads ETGVTQSPTHLIKTRGQQVTLRCSSQSGHNTVSWYQQALGQGPQFIFQYYREEENGRGNFPPRFSGLQFPNYSSELNVNALELDDSALYLCASSSTSGRAGRTDTQYFGPGTRLTVL.

There are a few counts of this clone. The chain has TRBV2 and TRBJ1-3, with 10 positions matching TRBD1. This CDR3 has 16 residues. Looked up from germline, CDR1 is SNHLY and CDR2 is FYNNEI. V was clipped by 5 bases and J by 8 bases; unmatched bases: 12. CDR3: CASSLQSPGTGDTIYF. The CDR3, as DNA: TGTGCCAGCAGTCTACAAAGTCCCGGGACAGGGGACACCATATATTTT.

As to this clone: This sample includes further DNA sequences coding for the same CDR3. The chain employs TRBV29-1 and TRBJ1-5; perhaps TRBD1 as D (5 bases). The germline gives CDR1 SQVTM, CDR2 ANQGSEA. The CDR3 sequence is 13 residues long. Between the trimmed V and J ends, which lost 6 bases and 0 bases, there was a span of 9 bases. The CDR3 DNA follows: TGCAGCGTAGGGACTGGTAGCAATCAGCCCCAGCATTTT. This encodes CSVGTGSNQPQHF.

The chain links TRBV30 to TRBJ1-5; TRBD1 aligns across 7 bases. This CDR3 comprises 13 residues. V trimming: 5 bases; J trimming: 4 bases; junction bases outside the gene matches: 5. Per germline, CDR1 GTSNPN and CDR2 SVGIG (reference sequence). The CDR3 DNA is TGTGCCTGGGGACAGGTTGGGAATCAGCCCCAGCATTTT. Its translation: CAWGQVGNQPQHF.

V gene TRBV2 combines with J gene TRBJ1-4; D gene unclear. Germline V gene data show CDR1 as SNHLY and CDR2 as FYNNEI. V shed 4 bases and J shed 5 bases, with 14 bases lying between them. CDR3 length equals 15 residues. The CDR3 spells CASSGGTIGNEKLFF. The CDR3 DNA reads as TGTGCCAGCAGTGGGGGAACGATTGGCAATGAAAAACTGTTTTTT.

The chain recombines TRBV5-6 with TRBJ2-5, with a possible D match to TRBD1 (6 bases). Deletions cut 4 bases from V and 5 bases from J, with 15 bases between. This CDR3 region has 14 residues. Per the germline V gene, CDR1 is SGHDT and CDR2 is YYEEEE. Written as DNA, the CDR3 is TGTGCCAGCAGCCCCGGCAGGGGAATGGAGACCCAGTACTTC. Protein: CASSPGRGMETQYF.

This clone was found once. V gene TRBV27 combines with J gene TRBJ2-3, with a weak D call TRBD1 (6 bases). Germline V gene sequence: CDR1 MNHEY, CDR2 SMNVEV (reference sequence). Trimming stripped 7 bases from V and 3 bases from J, with 14 bases between. This CDR3 has 14 residues. DNA of the CDR3: TGTGCCAGCAAGGCACAGGGTAGGACAGATACGCAGTATTTT. As protein: CASKAQGRTDTQYF.

This chain links TRBV9 with TRBJ1-3, with D perhaps TRBD1 (5 bases). The CDR3 spans 15 residues. Germline values: CDR1 SGDLS, CDR2 YYNGEE. Trimming shortened V by 7 bases and J by 0 bases, and 14 bases separated the two germline ends. The CDR3 coding sequence is TGTGCCAGCTCAGGGAACCCATACTCTGGAAACACCATATATTTT. Its translation is CASSGNPYSGNTIYF.

This chain links TRBV10-3 with TRBJ2-2, with D possibly TRBD2 on 7 matching bases. The CDR3 consists of 16 residues. CDR1 ENHRY and CDR2 SYGVKD come from the germline V gene. V was trimmed by 0 bases and J by 5 bases, leaving 13 bases between them. This chain's CDR3 is CAISESRRGGTGELFF. CDR3 coding DNA: TGTGCCATCAGTGAGTCCCGCAGGGGAGGGACCGGGGAGCTGTTTTTT.

The chain recombines TRBV20-1 with TRBJ2-1; D gene unclear. Trimming took off 3 bases at V and 8 bases at J, with 8 bases between the two ends. CDR3 length: 11 amino acids. Germline-derived CDR1 and CDR2 are DFQATT and SNEGSKA (reference sequence). The CDR3 sequence is CSARGAHEQFF. Here the CDR3 DNA reads TGCAGTGCTAGGGGTGCACATGAGCAGTTCTTC.

The chain couples TRBV4-3 to TRBJ1-1, with unresolved D. Germline assignment: CDR1 LGHNA and CDR2 YSLEER. V was trimmed by 3 bases and J by 7 bases, leaving 9 bases between them. There are 12 residues in the CDR3. CDR3 sequence: CASSQDFLEAFF. The DNA for the CDR3 is TGCGCCAGCAGCCAGGACTTCCTTGAAGCTTTCTTT.

CDR3 DNA: TGCGCCAGCAGCCGACCGTCAGGGTTTCGAACTCAGCCCGGGGAGCTGTTTTTT. Amino acid sequence: CASSRPSGFRTQPGELFF. V and J are TRBV4-1 and TRBJ2-2; D is perhaps TRBD1 (5 bases). CDR1 is MGHRA and CDR2 is YSYEKL in the germline V gene. CDR3 length: 18 amino acids. Trimming left V 4 bases short and J 6 bases short, with 24 bases between.